This T cell receptor beta chain was recovered during a study of cytomegalovirus exposure and HLA in healthy donors. The CDR3 spans 15 residues. CDR1 SGHDN and CDR2 FVKESK come from the germline V gene. Trimming removed 2 bases from V and 2 bases from J; junction bases left unmatched: 3. The PCR ran on 60 Vbeta and 13 Jbeta primers. Clones were sequenced by immunoSEQ multiplex PCR, and TCRdb holds only the in-frame ones, with some missing. Counted here are 120,000 or so clones, 74% occurring once; the ten biggest clones make up under 4.5%. Note on this clone: Antigen: not known.

Study-wide results and limits: TCR beta chains associated with HLA were, in a later analysis, more clonally expanded than equally common others. Reportedly, HLA-A and HLA-B alleles of most subjects were accurately predicted from TCR beta. The later analysis indicated that the majority of CMV-associated TCR beta chains appeared HLA-restricted.

The sequencing input was PBMCs. The clonotype was recovered from a man aged 35 to 55 in good health and CMV-seropositive. The chain carries TRBV14 and TRBJ1-2, with 9 bases that match TRBD1. The CDR3 reads CASSQTGGANYGYTF. The CDR3 DNA reads TGTGCCAGCAGCCAAACAGGGGGCGCCAACTATGGCTACACCTTC.